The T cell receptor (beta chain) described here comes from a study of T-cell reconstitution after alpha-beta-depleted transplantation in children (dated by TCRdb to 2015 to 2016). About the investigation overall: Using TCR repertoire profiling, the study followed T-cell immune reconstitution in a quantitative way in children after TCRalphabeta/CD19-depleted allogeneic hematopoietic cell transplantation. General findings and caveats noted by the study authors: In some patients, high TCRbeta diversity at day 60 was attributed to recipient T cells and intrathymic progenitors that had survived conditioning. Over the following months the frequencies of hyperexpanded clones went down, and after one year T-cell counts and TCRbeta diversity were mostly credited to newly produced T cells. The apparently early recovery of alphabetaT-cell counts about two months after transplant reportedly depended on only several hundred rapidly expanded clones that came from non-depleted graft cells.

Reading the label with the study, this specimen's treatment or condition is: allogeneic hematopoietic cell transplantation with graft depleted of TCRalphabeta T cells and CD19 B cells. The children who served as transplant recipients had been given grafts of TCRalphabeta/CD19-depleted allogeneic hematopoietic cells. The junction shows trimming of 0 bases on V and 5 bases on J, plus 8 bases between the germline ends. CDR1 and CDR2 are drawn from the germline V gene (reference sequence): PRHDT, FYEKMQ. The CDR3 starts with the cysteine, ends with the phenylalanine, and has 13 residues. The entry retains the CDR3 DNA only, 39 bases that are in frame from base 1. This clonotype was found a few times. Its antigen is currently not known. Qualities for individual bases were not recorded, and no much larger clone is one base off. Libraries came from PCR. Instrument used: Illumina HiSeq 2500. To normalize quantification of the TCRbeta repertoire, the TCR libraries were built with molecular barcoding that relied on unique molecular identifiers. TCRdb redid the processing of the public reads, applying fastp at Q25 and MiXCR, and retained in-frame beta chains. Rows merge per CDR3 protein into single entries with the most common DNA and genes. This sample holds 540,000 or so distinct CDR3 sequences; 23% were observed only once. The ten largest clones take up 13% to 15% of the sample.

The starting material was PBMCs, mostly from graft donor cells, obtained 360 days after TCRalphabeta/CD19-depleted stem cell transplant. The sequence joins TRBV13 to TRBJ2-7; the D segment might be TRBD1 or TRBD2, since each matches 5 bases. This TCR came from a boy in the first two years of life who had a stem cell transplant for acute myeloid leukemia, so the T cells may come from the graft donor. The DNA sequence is TGTGCCAGCAGCTTAGGAGGGGACCACGAGCAGTACTTC. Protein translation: CASSLGGDHEQYF.